The next 26 T cell receptor beta chains were all read from a single sample in a study of OX40 agonist ivuxolimab in advanced cancers. Assay: immunoSEQ multiplex PCR; the TCRdb copy retains only in-frame clones and omits some. Of some 60,000 clones listed, approximately 86% are singletons. The material was CD4+ or CD8+ T cells sorted from blood, obtained in a trial of the OX40 agonist ivuxolimab. The receptors stem from an adult with an advanced solid tumor such as melanoma, head and neck, liver or kidney cancer.

V gene TRBV5-1 combines with J gene TRBJ2-2; 8 bases are shared with TRBD2. Trimming cost V 1 base and J 3 bases; bases outside gene matches: 11. There are 18 residues in the CDR3. Germline V CDR1 and CDR2: SGHRS, YFSETQ. The CDR3 reads CASSLWPPKRGYTGELFF. The CDR3 nucleotides read TGCGCCAGCAGCTTGTGGCCCCCTAAGCGGGGGTACACCGGGGAGCTGTTTTTT. The whole variable domain, filled in from reference TRBV5-1 and TRBJ2-2, reads KAGVTQTPRYLIKTRGQQVTLSCSPISGHRSVSWYQQTPGQGLQFLFEYFSETQRNKGNFPGRFSGRQFSNSRSEMNVSTLELGDSALYLCASSLWPPKRGYTGELFFGEGSRLTVL.

J is TRBJ1-1 and V is TRBV6-1; the D gene is possibly TRBD1 (5 bases). From germline, CDR1 is MNHNS and CDR2 SASEGT. This CDR3 is 11 amino acids long. V shed 6 bases and J shed 11 bases, with 13 bases lying between them. CDR3 sequence: CASSPWGYAFF. CDR3 bases: TGTGCCAGCAGCCCTTGGGGGTACGCTTTCTTT.

The V and J genes are TRBV6-1 and TRBJ2-1; 9 positions agree with TRBD1. CDR1 is MNHNS, CDR2 SASEGT, per germline. The junction had 8 bases not matched to a gene; V was cut back by 7 bases and J by 4 bases. This CDR3 is 15 amino acids long. CDR3 residues: CASMGRDRVYNEQFF. The CDR3 DNA is TGTGCCAGCATGGGCCGGGACAGGGTGTACAATGAGCAGTTCTTC.

CDR3 amino acids: CASSQVLLGGTDTQYF. In nucleotides, the CDR3 is TGTGCCAGCAGCCAAGTATTGTTAGGGGGGACGGATACGCAGTATTTT. V and J are TRBV14 and TRBJ2-3; D assignment may be TRBD1 or TRBD2 (6 bases each). V lost 1 base and J lost 6, with 17 bases in between. Germline assignment: CDR1 SGHDN and CDR2 FVKESK. The CDR3 consists of 16 residues.

The chain employs TRBV4-1 and TRBJ2-2; 9 bases align to TRBD1. CDR1 MGHRA and CDR2 YSYEKL come from the germline V gene. V lost 1 base to trimming and J lost 1 base; unmatched junction nucleotides: 1. The CDR3 totals 16 residues. The CDR3 spells CASSQGGQGNTGELFF. For the CDR3, the DNA is TGCGCCAGCAGCCAAGGGGGACAGGGGAACACCGGGGAGCTGTTTTTT.

The chain carries TRBV5-1 and TRBJ2-2; 8 positions agree with TRBD1. J gave up 6 bases and V 2 bases, and 6 bases lay outside the gene matches. Germline V CDR1 and CDR2: SGHRS, YFSETQ. This CDR3 has 15 residues. CDR3 nucleotides: TGCGCCAGCAGCTTCACGACAGGGGAGGCCGGGGAGCTGTTTTTT. It encodes CASSFTTGEAGELFF.

J is TRBJ2-2 and V is TRBV7-9; D ambiguous. Germline V gene sequence: CDR1 SEHNR, CDR2 FQNEAQ (reference sequence). Between the trimmed V and J ends, which lost 2 bases and 7 bases, there was a span of 17 bases. The CDR3 is 16 amino acids. Written as DNA, the CDR3 is TGTGCCAGCAGCTTATCCCGAATACAATTGAACGGGGAGCTGTTTTTT. Residues: CASSLSRIQLNGELFF. The full variable domain, completed using reference TRBV7-9 and TRBJ2-2, is DTGVSQNPRHKITKRGQNVTFRCDPISEHNRLYWYRQTLGQGPEFLTYFQNEAQLEKSRLLSDRFSAERPKGSFSTLEIQRTEQGDSAMYLCASSLSRIQLNGELFFGEGSRLTVL.

The chain recombines TRBV28 with TRBJ1-2; D is possibly TRBD1 (6 bases). V was shortened by 7 bases and J by 1 base, with 13 bases between the two germline ends. Per the germline V gene, CDR1 is MDHEN and CDR2 is SYDVKM. This CDR3 has 14 residues. Written as DNA, the CDR3 is TGTGCCAGCACCATAGGGGGTAATAACTATGGCTACACCTTC. It codes for CASTIGGNNYGYTF.

V usage is TRBV6-5 and J usage is TRBJ2-1; possibly TRBD1 for D (7 bases). The germline V gene encodes CDR1 MNHEY and CDR2 SVGAGI. The ends were cut back, 6 bases at V and 7 bases at J, with 19 bases in the middle. The CDR3 runs to 15 residues. The CDR3 spells CASSRRARGVNEQFF. In DNA form, the CDR3 reads TGTGCCAGCAGCCGCAGAGCCAGGGGGGTTAATGAGCAGTTCTTC.

The chain employs TRBV6-6 and TRBJ2-1; 9 bases are a match to TRBD2. The J segment lost 7 bases and the V segment lost 0 bases, leaving 7 bases of the junction unmatched. The CDR3 covers 16 residues. Germline CDR1 MNHNY, CDR2 SVGAGI (reference sequence). Written as DNA, the CDR3 is TGTGCCAGCAGTTACTCTTGGGCGGGAGGGGGGAATGAGCAGTTCTTC. Its protein is CASSYSWAGGGNEQFF.

J is TRBJ2-1 and V is TRBV7-8, with D uncertain. Trimming left V 6 bases short and J 0 bases short, with 12 bases between. CDR1 is SGHVS and CDR2 is FQNEAQ in the germline V gene. The CDR3 loop spans 15 amino acids. The CDR3 loop is CASSNRVSSYNEQFF. CDR3 nucleotides: TGTGCCAGCAGTAATAGGGTAAGCTCCTACAATGAGCAGTTCTTC.

The chain has TRBV18 and TRBJ2-7; D not resolved. There are 14 residues in the CDR3. V was shortened by 0 bases and J by 2 bases, with 8 bases between the two germline ends. The germline V gene has CDR1 KGHSH and CDR2 LQKENI. CDR3 amino acids: CASSPPSGPYEQYF. Written as DNA, the CDR3 is TGTGCCAGCTCACCACCCTCAGGCCCCTACGAGCAGTACTTC.

The gene calls are TRBV11-2 and TRBJ2-1, with 11 bases identical to TRBD2. The CDR3 is made up of 17 amino acids. V was pared by 5 bases and J by 5 bases, with 11 bases of the junction left unmatched. CDR1 and CDR2 (germline): SGHAT, FQNNGV. The CDR3 DNA follows: TGTGCCAGCAGCGCCCTAGGTAGCGGGAGGGTACACAATGAGCAGTTCTTC. It yields the protein CASSALGSGRVHNEQFF.

There are a few counts of this clone. This chain connects TRBV7-9 to TRBJ2-7; D remains ambiguous. Germline V gives CDR1 SEHNR, CDR2 FQNEAQ (reference sequence). There are 13 residues in the CDR3. The V and J ends lost 4 bases and 0 bases respectively, with 7 bases between them. The CDR3 sequence: CASSSKNSYEQYF. The CDR3 DNA reads as TGTGCCAGCAGCTCGAAGAACTCCTACGAGCAGTACTTC.

The chain employs TRBV28 and TRBJ2-7, with TRBD1 matching 9 bases. This CDR3 has 14 amino acids. Trimming at V came to 6 bases and at J to 4 bases, leaving 7 bases not matched to a gene. Germline CDR1 and CDR2: MDHEN and SYDVKM. CDR3 nucleotide sequence: TGTGCCAGCAGCCTACCACAGGGGGCGTACGAGCAGTACTTC. This encodes CASSLPQGAYEQYF.

This clone was recorded only once. The J gene is TRBJ1-5, the V gene TRBV28; possibly TRBD1 for D (6 bases). Germline V gene lookup returns CDR1 MDHEN and CDR2 SYDVKM. V lost 1 base and J lost 0, with 16 bases in between. The CDR3 has 18 amino acids. The CDR3 sequence is CASSLYSQGRDSNQPQHF. DNA for the CDR3: TGTGCCAGCAGTTTATATTCTCAGGGGCGGGATAGCAATCAGCCCCAGCATTTT.

The chain combines TRBV9 with TRBJ2-4; 8 positions agree with TRBD1. Looked up from germline, CDR1 is SGDLS and CDR2 is YYNGEE. There are 14 residues in the CDR3. Unmatched junction bases numbered 6, after V lost 3 bases and J lost 7 bases. The CDR3 DNA reads TGTGCCAGCAGCGCCACAGGGGGAACGAACATTCAGTACTTC. It encodes CASSATGGTNIQYF. Variable domain in full (rest from reference TRBV9 and TRBJ2-4): DSGVTQTPKHLITATGQRVTLRCSPRSGDLSVYWYQQSLDQGLQFLIQYYNGEERAKGNILERFSAQQFPDLHSELNLSSLELGDSALYFCASSATGGTNIQYFGAGTRLSVL.

The chain has TRBV10-1 and TRBJ2-7, with D perhaps matching TRBD2 (6 bases). The germline CDR1 and CDR2 sequences are WNHNN and SYGVQD (reference sequence). The V end was cut by 4 bases, the J end by 4 bases, with 14 bases between. This CDR3 comprises 14 residues. The CDR3 region is CASSAAGNYYEQYF. The CDR3 DNA reads as TGCGCCAGCAGTGCTGCGGGGAATTATTACGAGCAGTACTTC.

The chain couples TRBV4-2 to TRBJ1-4; 11 bases fit TRBD1. Germline loops: CDR1 LGHNA, CDR2 YNFKEQ. After removal of 3 bases from V and 9 bases from J, the junction contained 9 bases not matched to a gene. The CDR3 is made up of 16 amino acids. The CDR3 bases are TGTGCCAGCAGCCAGGGAACCGGGACAGGGGGGAAAAAACTGTTTTTT. This translates into CASSQGTGTGGKKLFF.

This clone was picked up a small number of times. The chain employs TRBV10-3 and TRBJ2-2; TRBD1 aligns across 7 bases. With V trimmed by 0 bases and J by 0 bases, 4 bases remained unmatched. In germline, CDR1 is ENHRY, CDR2 SYGVKD. This CDR3 has 17 residues. The CDR3 loop reads CAISESGQVTNTGELFF. DNA for the CDR3: TGTGCCATCAGTGAGTCCGGACAGGTAACGAACACCGGGGAGCTGTTTTTT.

The chain employs TRBV30 and TRBJ1-3; D is unresolved. The germline CDR1 and CDR2 sequences are GTSNPN and SVGIG (reference sequence). The length of the CDR3 is 12 residues. V was shortened by 3 bases and J by 4 bases, with 7 bases between the two germline ends. Here the CDR3 DNA reads TGTGCCTGGAGGGCTTTCGGAAACACCATATATTTT. Translated, it gives CAWRAFGNTIYF.

The chain links TRBV18 to TRBJ1-1, with D possibly matching TRBD1 (6 bases). The germline gives CDR1 KGHSH, CDR2 LQKENI. This CDR3 contains 13 residues. The V gene lost 4 bases and the J gene lost 1 base, with 7 bases spanning the gap. CDR3 in amino acids: CASSLGQNTEAFF. The DNA for the CDR3 is TGTGCCAGCTCACTGGGACAGAACACTGAAGCTTTCTTT. The variable domain in full, completed from reference TRBV18 and TRBJ1-1, reads NAGVMQNPRHLVRRRGQEARLRCSPMKGHSHVYWYRQLPEEGLKFMVYLQKENIIDESGMPKERFSAEFPKEGPSILRIQQVVRGDSAAYFCASSLGQNTEAFFGQGTRLTVV.

The chain employs TRBV5-1 and TRBJ2-3, with a tentative D call TRBD1 (5 bases). CDR1 and CDR2 from the germline V gene are SGHRS and YFSETQ. The germline V and J ends were trimmed by 0 bases and 1 base, with 6 bases remaining between them. The CDR3 sequence is 14 residues long. The CDR3 DNA is TGCGCCAGCAGCTTGGGACAGCGCACAGATACGCAGTATTTT. Protein product: CASSLGQRTDTQYF.

The chain is built from TRBV18 and TRBJ1-1; D might be TRBD1 (5 bases). The CDR3 runs 16 residues. From germline, CDR1 is KGHSH and CDR2 LQKENI. With 3 bases removed from V and 3 bases from J, the gap between germline ends came to 17 bases. The CDR3 nucleotides are TGTGCCAGCTCACCCCGCATGGAGGGGTCATACACTGAAGCTTTCTTT. Its translation is CASSPRMEGSYTEAFF.

J is TRBJ2-2 and V is TRBV10-3; 12 nucleotides match TRBD1. Per germline, CDR1 ENHRY and CDR2 SYGVKD. The ends lost 4 bases at V and 4 bases at J; junction bases unmatched: 7. The CDR3 has 17 amino acids. In DNA, the CDR3 is TGTGCCATCAGTGCCACCGGGACAGGGGGCAGCACCGGGGAGCTGTTTTTT. Its protein is CAISATGTGGSTGELFF.

The chain links TRBV4-1 to TRBJ2-1; D perhaps matches TRBD2 (6 bases). This CDR3 is built from 18 residues. Trimming cost V 4 bases and J 3 bases, with 22 bases left between them. Germline loops: CDR1 MGHRA, CDR2 YSYEKL. The CDR3, as DNA: TGCGCCAGCAGCCCCCCGAGGCAGGAGGGGTTTATCTACAATGAGCAGTTCTTC. As protein: CASSPPRQEGFIYNEQFF.